This TCR beta chain was identified in a study of tumor-infiltrating lymphocytes in primary liver carcinoma. Study context: There were tumors of stage T1-T3 N0M0, each 4.2 to 10 cm across.

From around 0.5 ug of total RNA, TCR beta-specific cDNA was reverse-transcribed using a constant-region primer. ARM-PCR was slightly modified, and three nested multiplex PCR rounds with it gave rise to the TCR beta libraries. TRBV1-TRBV30 forward primers and a C-beta reverse primer were used in the first two PCR rounds, which each ran for approximately 10 cycles. Each CDR3 protein is one row after TCRdb ran MiXCR on the multiplex PCR reads. The sample has approximately 100,000 distinct CDR3 sequences, around 71% seen once. As regards this clonotype: Mismatch with germline at one junction end may stem from a read error.

The CDR3 has 16 residues. The germline CDR1 and CDR2 sequences are MGHRA and YSYEKL. From roughly 20-30 mg of unsorted bulk tissue, DNA and RNA were co-extracted together. The source is a woman in her sixties with primary liver carcinoma and hepatitis B virus infection. The chain carries TRBV4-1 and TRBJ2-1, with TRBD2 matching over 15 bases. The sequenced sample was liver tumor tissue from sampling region 2. Specified subset: tumor region T2, inferior pole. This chain's CDR3 is CTSCRTSGRAGGEQFF. In nucleotides, the CDR3 is TGCACCAGCTGCCGGACTAGCGGGAGGGCCGGGGGTGAGCAGTTCTTC.